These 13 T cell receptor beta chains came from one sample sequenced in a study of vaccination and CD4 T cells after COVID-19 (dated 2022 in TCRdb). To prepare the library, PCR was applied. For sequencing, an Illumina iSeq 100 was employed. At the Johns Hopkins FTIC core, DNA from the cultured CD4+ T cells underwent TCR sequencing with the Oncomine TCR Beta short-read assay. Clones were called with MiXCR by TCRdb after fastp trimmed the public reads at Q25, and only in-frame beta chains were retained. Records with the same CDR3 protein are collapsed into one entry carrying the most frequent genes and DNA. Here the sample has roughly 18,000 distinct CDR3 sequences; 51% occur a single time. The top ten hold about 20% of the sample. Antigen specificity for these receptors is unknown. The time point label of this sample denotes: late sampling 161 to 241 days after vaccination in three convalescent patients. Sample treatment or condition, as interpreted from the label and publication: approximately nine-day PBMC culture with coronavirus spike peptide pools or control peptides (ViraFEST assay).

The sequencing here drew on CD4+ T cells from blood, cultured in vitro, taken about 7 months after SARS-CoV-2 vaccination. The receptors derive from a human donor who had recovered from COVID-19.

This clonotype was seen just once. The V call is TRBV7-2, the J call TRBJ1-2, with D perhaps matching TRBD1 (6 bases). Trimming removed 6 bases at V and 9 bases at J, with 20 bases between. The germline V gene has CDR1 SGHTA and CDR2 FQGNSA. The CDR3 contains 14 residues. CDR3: CASRTYGAGESYTF. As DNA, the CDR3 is TGTGCCAGCAGGACCTACGGGGCAGGGGAGAGCTACACCTTC.

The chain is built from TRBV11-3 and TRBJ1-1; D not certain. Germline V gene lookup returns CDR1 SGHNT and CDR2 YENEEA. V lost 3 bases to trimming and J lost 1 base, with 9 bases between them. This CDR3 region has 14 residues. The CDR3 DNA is TGTGCCAGCAGCTTCCGGCACCGGAACACTGAAGCTTTCTTT. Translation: CASSFRHRNTEAFF.

CDR3 nucleotides: TGTGCCAGCAGCAAAGAAGGGGGAGATACGCAGTATTTT. Protein sequence: CASSKEGGDTQYF. V is TRBV21-1 and J is TRBJ2-3; the D segment call TRBD1 is taken from the table without a DNA check. TRBV21-1 represents a pseudogene. The CDR3 covers 13 residues.

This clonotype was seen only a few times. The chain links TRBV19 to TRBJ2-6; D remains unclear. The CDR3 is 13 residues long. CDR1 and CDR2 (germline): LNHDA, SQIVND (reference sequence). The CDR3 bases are TGTGGAACCGGCATTCCTGGGGCCAACGTCCTGACTTTC. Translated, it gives CGTGIPGANVLTF.

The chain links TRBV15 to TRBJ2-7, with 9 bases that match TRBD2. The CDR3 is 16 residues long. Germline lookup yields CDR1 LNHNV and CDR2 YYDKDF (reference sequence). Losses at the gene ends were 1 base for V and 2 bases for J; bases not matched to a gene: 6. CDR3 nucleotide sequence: TGTGCCACCAGCAGAGGGGGCGGGAGGGCCACCTACGAGCAGTACTTC. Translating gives CATSRGGGRATYEQYF.

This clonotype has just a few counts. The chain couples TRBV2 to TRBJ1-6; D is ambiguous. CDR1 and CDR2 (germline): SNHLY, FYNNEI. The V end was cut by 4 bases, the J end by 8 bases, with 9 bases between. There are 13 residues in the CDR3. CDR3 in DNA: TGTGCCAGCAGTGGCGAAATTGATTCACCCCTCCACTTT. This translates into CASSGEIDSPLHF.

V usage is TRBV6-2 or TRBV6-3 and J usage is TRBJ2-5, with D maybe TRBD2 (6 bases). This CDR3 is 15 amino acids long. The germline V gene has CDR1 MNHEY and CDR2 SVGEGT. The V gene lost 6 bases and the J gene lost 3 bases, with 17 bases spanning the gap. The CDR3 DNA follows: TGTGCCAGCAGAGACTGGGACTCGGCCAAAGAGACCCAGTACTTC. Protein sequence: CASRDWDSAKETQYF.

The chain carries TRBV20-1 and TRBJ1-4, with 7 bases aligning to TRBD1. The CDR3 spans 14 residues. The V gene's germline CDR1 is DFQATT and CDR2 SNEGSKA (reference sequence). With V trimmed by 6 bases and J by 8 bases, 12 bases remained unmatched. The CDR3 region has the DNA TGCAGTGCACTGGACAGGCGAGGAGGGGAAAAACTGTTTTTT. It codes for CSALDRRGGEKLFF.

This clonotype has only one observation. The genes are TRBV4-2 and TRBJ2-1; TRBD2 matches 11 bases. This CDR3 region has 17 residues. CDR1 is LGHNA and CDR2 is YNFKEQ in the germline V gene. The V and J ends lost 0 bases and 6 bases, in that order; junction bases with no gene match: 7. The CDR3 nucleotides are TGTGCCAGCAGCCAAGATCGTTCTAGCGGGAGGATCAATGAGCAGTTCTTC. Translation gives CASSQDRSSGRINEQFF.

The CDR3 DNA reads as TGCAGCGCTCGCGCCAGGACTACGACCACAGATACGCAGTATTTT. Residues: CSARARTTTTDTQYF. The rearrangement links TRBV29-1 to TRBJ2-3; D is perhaps TRBD2 (6 bases). Germline V gene lookup returns CDR1 SQVTM and CDR2 ANQGSEA. V lost 7 bases, J lost 2 bases, and 19 bases lay in between. The CDR3 has 15 residues.

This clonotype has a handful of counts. Written as DNA, the CDR3 is TGTGCCAGCAGTTACGGCGGGTCATACAATGAGCAGTTCTTC. It translates to CASSYGGSYNEQFF. The V and J genes are TRBV6-2 or TRBV6-3 and TRBJ2-1, with TRBD2 as a possible D gene (5 bases). Germline CDR1 is MNHEY and CDR2 is SVGEGT. Trimming pared 2 bases from V and 4 bases from J, leaving 9 bases between. The CDR3 has 14 residues.

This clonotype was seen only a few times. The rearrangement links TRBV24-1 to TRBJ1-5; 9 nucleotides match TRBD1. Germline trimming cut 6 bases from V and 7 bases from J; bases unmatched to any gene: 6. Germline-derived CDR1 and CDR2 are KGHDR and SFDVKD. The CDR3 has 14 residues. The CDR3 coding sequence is TGTGCCACCAGTCCGGGACAGGGTGACCAGCCCCAGCATTTT. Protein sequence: CATSPGQGDQPQHF.

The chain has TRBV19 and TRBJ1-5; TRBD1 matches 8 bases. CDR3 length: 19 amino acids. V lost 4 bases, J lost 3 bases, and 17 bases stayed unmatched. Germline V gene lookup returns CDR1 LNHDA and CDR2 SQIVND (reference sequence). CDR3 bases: TGTGCCAGTAGTACTACTATTACCGGACAGGGATTCTTCAATCAGCCCCAGCATTTT. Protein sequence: CASSTTITGQGFFNQPQHF.